This TCR beta chain was captured in a study of regulatory T cells in long-lasting Graves disease. Described time point: persistent/refractory GD, antithyroid drugs over 5 years with positive TRAb. The TCR library was made from RNA extracted from PBMCs. Arm-PCR of CDR3 regions and iRepertoire HTBI primers were used to build TCR beta libraries. TCRdb passed the multiplex PCR reads through MiXCR, listing each CDR3 protein once. The sample has approximately 500,000 distinct CDR3 sequences; 20% to 25% are singletons. This clonotype was detected a few times. Germline values: CDR1 SGHAT, CDR2 FQNNGV. Trimming at V came to 2 bases and at J to 6 bases, leaving 6 bases not matched to a gene. The CDR3 covers 15 residues.

The sample was peripheral blood mononuclear cells (PBMCs), taken when the disease was refractory, from a patient treated with antithyroid drugs. This TCR was recovered from a female donor with Graves disease. The rearrangement uses TRBV11-2 and TRBJ2-2; 7 nucleotides match TRBD2. The DNA for the CDR3 is TGTGCCAGCAGCTTAATCGGGAGGAGGGCCGGGGAGCTGTTTTTT. It yields the protein CASSLIGRRAGELFF.